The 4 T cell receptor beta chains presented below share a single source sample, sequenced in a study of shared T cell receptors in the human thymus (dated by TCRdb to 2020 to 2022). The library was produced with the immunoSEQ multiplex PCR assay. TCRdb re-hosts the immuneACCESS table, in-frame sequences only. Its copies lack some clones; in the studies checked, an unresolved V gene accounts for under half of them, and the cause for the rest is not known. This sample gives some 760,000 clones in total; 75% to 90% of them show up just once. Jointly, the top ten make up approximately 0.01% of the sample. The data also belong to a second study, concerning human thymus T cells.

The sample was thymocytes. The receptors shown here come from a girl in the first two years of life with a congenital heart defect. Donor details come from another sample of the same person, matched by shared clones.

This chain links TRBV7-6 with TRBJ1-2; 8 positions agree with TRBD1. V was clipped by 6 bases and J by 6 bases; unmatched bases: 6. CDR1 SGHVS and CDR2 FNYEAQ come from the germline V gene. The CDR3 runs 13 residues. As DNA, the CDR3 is TGTGCCAGCAGGGCAGGGGGCAGGCATGGCTACACCTTC. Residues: CASRAGGRHGYTF.

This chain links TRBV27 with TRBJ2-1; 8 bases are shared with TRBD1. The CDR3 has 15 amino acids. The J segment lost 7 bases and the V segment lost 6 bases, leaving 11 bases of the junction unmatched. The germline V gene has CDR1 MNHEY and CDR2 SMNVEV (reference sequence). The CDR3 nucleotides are TGTGCCAGCAGAAAAGACAGGGGCTTAGGTAATGAGCAGTTCTTC. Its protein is CASRKDRGLGNEQFF.

The CDR3 loop is CASRDSEAFF. In DNA, the CDR3 is TGTGCCAGCAGAGACTCTGAAGCTTTCTTT. V usage is TRBV7-9 and J usage is TRBJ1-1; D gene uncertain. CDR1 is SEHNR and CDR2 is FQNEAQ in the germline V gene (reference sequence). V lost 6 bases and J 6 bases, leaving 5 bases between the germline ends. This CDR3 comprises 10 residues.

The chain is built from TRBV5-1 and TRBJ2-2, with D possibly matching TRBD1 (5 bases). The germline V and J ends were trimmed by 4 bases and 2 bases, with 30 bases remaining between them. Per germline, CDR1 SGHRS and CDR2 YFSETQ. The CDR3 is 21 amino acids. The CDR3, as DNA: TGCGCCAGCAGCCTCTCGGACAAGTCCGTTAGGGGCTCCTTTAACACCGGGGAGCTGTTTTTT. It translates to CASSLSDKSVRGSFNTGELFF.